The clone carrying this TCR beta chain was recorded a few times. Its antigen is not known. This CDR3 is 12 amino acids long. CDR1 and CDR2 (germline): MNHNY, SVGAGI (reference sequence). V lost 10 bases and J 3 bases, leaving 10 bases between the germline ends. The data derive from a study of post-analysis software for immune sequencing data. Study results and limitations: Controls had lower frequencies than patients of five TRBV segments, which included TRBV5-6, TRBV5-1 and TRBV20-1.

Every TCR beta cDNA library bore unique molecular identifiers. TCRdb ran MiXCR on the PCR reads and lists one entry per CDR3 protein. This sample has roughly 670,000 distinct CDR3 sequences, with over 45% found just once. This rearrangement joins TRBV6-6 to TRBJ1-5, with D unresolved. This TCR derives from a girl aged 2 to 9 with multiple sclerosis. Specimen: blood. The CDR3: CAIPWNNQPQHF. Written as DNA, the CDR3 is TGTGCCATCCCGTGGAACAATCAGCCCCAGCATTTT.